Presented here are 23 T cell receptor beta chains from one specimen sequenced in a study of blood T cell repertoires in COVID-19. TCRdb's copy holds only in-frame clones and misses some; the assay was immunoSEQ multiplex PCR. This table holds just under 85,000 clones, around 80% found once. The sequenced material came from peripheral blood. The receptors were gathered from an elderly woman with acute or convalescent COVID-19.

The rearrangement uses TRBV28 and TRBJ2-2; 7 nucleotides align to TRBD1. Germline V gene lookup returns CDR1 MDHEN and CDR2 SYDVKM. CDR3 size: 13 residues. The ends lost 5 bases at V and 7 bases at J; junction bases unmatched: 4. The DNA for the CDR3 is TGTGCCAGCAGTGGACAGGCGGACGGGGAGCTGTTTTTT. Translation: CASSGQADGELFF.

V usage is TRBV4-2 and J usage is TRBJ2-2; D remains ambiguous. The CDR3 has 17 amino acids. Trimming shortened V by 0 bases and J by 6 bases, and 17 bases separated the two germline ends. The germline V gene has CDR1 LGHNA and CDR2 YNFKEQ. The CDR3 here is CASSQDRTVVRPGELFF. CDR3 in DNA: TGTGCCAGCAGCCAAGATCGCACCGTCGTGAGGCCCGGGGAGCTGTTTTTT.

The chain combines TRBV28 with TRBJ2-7; 7 nucleotides agree with TRBD1. This CDR3 contains 14 residues. Germline V gives CDR1 MDHEN, CDR2 SYDVKM. The V segment lost 6 bases and the J segment 3 bases; nucleotides outside the gene matches: 8. The CDR3 nucleotides read TGTGCCAGCAGGCCCGGACAGGAGTACTACGAGCAGTACTTC. Amino acids: CASRPGQEYYEQYF.

The chain combines TRBV19 with TRBJ2-1; 9 bases align to TRBD2. Germline V CDR1 and CDR2: LNHDA, SQIVND (reference sequence). This CDR3 is 15 amino acids long. After removal of 5 bases from V and 7 bases from J, the junction contained 9 bases not matched to a gene. DNA of the CDR3: TGTGCCAGTAGTGTACAGGGCGGGAGGGTAAATGAGCAGTTCTTC. Translation gives CASSVQGGRVNEQFF. Looking up the rest from reference TRBV19 and TRBJ2-1 gives the full variable domain: DGGITQSPKYLFRKEGQNVTLSCEQNLNHDAMYWYRQDPGQGLRLIYYSQIVNDFQKGDIAEGYSVSREKKESFPLTVTSAQKNPTAFYLCASSVQGGRVNEQFFGPGTRLTVL.

The rearrangement uses TRBV7-9 and TRBJ2-7; D might be TRBD2 (5 bases). The germline V gene encodes CDR1 SEHNR and CDR2 FQNEAQ (reference sequence). V was pared by 2 bases and J by 6 bases, with 11 bases between. The CDR3 is 13 amino acids. CDR3 DNA sequence: TGTGCCAGCAGCTTAAATTACCGGGGCGAGCAGTACTTC. Translation gives CASSLNYRGEQYF.

V and J are TRBV6-5 and TRBJ2-3, with TRBD2 identical over 8 bases. V trimming: 1 base; J trimming: 1 base; junction bases outside the gene matches: 4. Germline V lookup: CDR1 MNHEY, CDR2 SVGAGI. The CDR3 extends over 16 amino acids. CDR3 nucleotides: TGTGCCAGCAGTTACTTACTAGCGGAAGGCACAGATACGCAGTATTTT. It specifies CASSYLLAEGTDTQYF.

The chain employs TRBV4-3 and TRBJ2-3; 8 bases agree with TRBD2. With V trimmed by 0 bases and J by 2 bases, 13 bases remained unmatched. Per the germline V gene, CDR1 is LGHNA and CDR2 is YSLEER. The CDR3 extends over 19 amino acids. CDR3 sequence reads: CASSQDSAGGLGYTDTQYF. In DNA form, the CDR3 reads TGCGCCAGCAGCCAAGATTCGGCCGGGGGACTAGGGTACACAGATACGCAGTATTTT.

V gene TRBV7-2 combines with J gene TRBJ2-7; 9 bases are shared with TRBD2. V lost 4 bases, J lost 6 bases, and 4 bases stayed unmatched. The germline CDR1 and CDR2 sequences are SGHTA and FQGNSA. The CDR3 is 13 residues long. The CDR3 nucleotides are TGTGCCAGCAGCTCACTGCGGGGGGGCGAGCAGTACTTC. Translated, it gives CASSSLRGGEQYF.

The CDR3 is CSTAQGMGQPQHF. The CDR3 DNA reads TGCAGCACGGCTCAGGGTATGGGTCAGCCCCAGCATTTT. The chain has TRBV29-1 and TRBJ1-5; a possible D gene is TRBD1 (5 bases). Germline V CDR1 and CDR2: SQVTM, ANQGSEA. This CDR3 is built from 13 residues. V was trimmed by 8 bases and J by 6 bases, leaving 17 bases between them. The variable domain in full, with the rest retrieved from reference TRBV29-1 and TRBJ1-5, is SAVISQKPSRDICQRGTSLTIQCQVDSQVTMMFWYRQQPGQSLTLIATANQGSEATYESGFVIDKFPISRPNLTFSTLTVSNMSPEDSSIYLCSTAQGMGQPQHFGDGTRLSIL.

This rearrangement joins TRBV6-5 to TRBJ2-2; 7 nucleotides agree with TRBD1. Trimming took 8 bases from V and 4 from J; bases not matched to a gene: 7. CDR1 and CDR2 from the germline V gene are MNHEY and SVGAGI. This CDR3 region has 14 residues. The CDR3 here is CASRRQGGTGELFF. The CDR3 DNA is TGTGCCAGCCGCCGACAGGGCGGCACCGGGGAGCTGTTTTTT.

The CDR3 DNA reads TGTGCCAGCGGTAACGGGGAGTTCAACGAGCAGTACTTC. Translation: CASGNGEFNEQYF. The gene calls are TRBV3-1 (or the pseudogene TRBV3-2) and TRBJ2-7; D possibly corresponds to TRBD2 (5 bases). Germline CDR1 LGHDT, CDR2 YNNKEL (reference sequence). The CDR3 length is 13 residues. V was trimmed by 8 bases and J by 5 bases, leaving 16 bases between them.

Note on this clone: The junction departs from the called germline gene at one end, perhaps through a read error. The rearrangement links TRBV12-3 or TRBV12-4 to TRBJ2-3, with TRBD2 identical over 10 bases. The CDR3 has 13 residues. In nucleotides, the CDR3 is TGTGCCAGCAGTCTAGCGGGAGCAGATACGCAGTATTTT. Its protein product is CASSLAGADTQYF.

The CDR3 coding sequence is TGTGCCAGCAGCCCCGGACAGGGTGGGCAAGAGACCCAGTACTTC. The encoded protein is CASSPGQGGQETQYF. V is TRBV5-8 and J is TRBJ2-5; 8 bases agree with TRBD1. The CDR3 is made up of 15 amino acids. The germline V gene encodes CDR1 SGHTS and CDR2 YDEGEE. V shed 4 bases and J 2 bases; nucleotides not matched to a gene: 7.

The V and J genes are TRBV5-4 and TRBJ2-3; 10 bases are shared with TRBD2. Germline V lookup: CDR1 SGHNT, CDR2 YYREEE (reference sequence). Germline trimming cut 2 bases from V and 2 bases from J; bases unmatched to any gene: 2. This CDR3 region has 15 residues. The CDR3 DNA sequence: TGTGCCAGCAGCTTACTAGCGGGGACCACAGATACGCAGTATTTT. It encodes CASSLLAGTTDTQYF.

This clone showed up just a few times. The chain is built from TRBV19 and TRBJ2-2; perhaps TRBD1 as D (5 bases). V lost 0 bases and J 6 bases, leaving 11 bases between the germline ends. This CDR3 has 15 amino acids. Germline values: CDR1 LNHDA, CDR2 SQIVND (reference sequence). CDR3 DNA sequence: TGTGCCAGTAGTATAGAGGGCAGGGCCGCCGGGGAGCTGTTTTTT. Protein sequence: CASSIEGRAAGELFF.

This clone has only one observation. The chain employs TRBV19 and TRBJ1-2, with 11 bases fitting TRBD1. Germline values: CDR1 LNHDA, CDR2 SQIVND (reference sequence). CDR3 length: 15 residues. V lost 7 bases, J lost 2 bases, and 6 bases stayed unmatched. The CDR3 loop is CASMADRGRNYGYTF. CDR3 bases: TGTGCCAGTATGGCGGACAGGGGGCGAAACTATGGCTACACCTTC.

The chain uses TRBV7-2 and TRBJ2-1; a weak D match, TRBD2 (8 bases). CDR3 size: 15 residues. CDR1 and CDR2 (germline): SGHTA, FQGNSA. V lost 3 bases and J 15 bases, leaving 24 bases between the germline ends. CDR3 region: CASSLTGQGGTRMFF. The CDR3 nucleotides are TGTGCCAGCAGCTTGACAGGGCAAGGGGGGACTAGGATGTTCTTC.

This chain uses TRBV5-4 with TRBJ1-2, with 9 bases identical to TRBD1. CDR3 length equals 14 residues. From germline, CDR1 is SGHNT and CDR2 YYREEE (reference sequence). V was pared by 4 bases and J by 7 bases, with 8 bases of the junction left unmatched. CDR3 protein: CASSATGGASGYTF. In DNA form, the CDR3 reads TGTGCCAGCAGCGCTACAGGGGGCGCGAGTGGCTACACCTTC.

This clone appeared a single time. The chain has TRBV5-1 and TRBJ1-1; possibly TRBD1 for D (6 bases). Per germline, CDR1 SGHRS and CDR2 YFSETQ. V lost 4 bases and J 2 bases, leaving 9 bases between the germline ends. The CDR3 runs 13 residues. The CDR3 coding sequence is TGCGCCAGCAGCGAGACAGGAAACACTGAAGCTTTCTTT. Its protein is CASSETGNTEAFF.

This chain uses TRBV19 with TRBJ2-1, with TRBD2 identical over 7 bases. V shed 5 bases, J shed 4 bases, and the junction held 11 bases outside the gene matches. Germline assignment: CDR1 LNHDA and CDR2 SQIVND (reference sequence). CDR3 length equals 16 residues. CDR3 DNA sequence: TGTGCCAGTAGTTCGTCTGTAGGACTAGTGTACAATGAGCAGTTCTTC. This encodes CASSSSVGLVYNEQFF.

The rearrangement links TRBV18 to TRBJ2-7, with D tentatively TRBD1 (6 bases). CDR1 and CDR2 from the germline V gene are KGHSH and LQKENI. CDR3 length equals 16 residues. Deletions cut 3 bases from V and 0 bases from J, with 15 bases between. The DNA of the CDR3 is TGTGCCAGCTCACCCTCAGGTGGGGGCCTCTCCTACGAGCAGTACTTC. Its translation: CASSPSGGGLSYEQYF.

The genes are TRBV5-8 and TRBJ2-4; 9 bases map to TRBD2. This CDR3 is 17 amino acids long. Germline V CDR1 and CDR2: SGHTS, YDEGEE. Germline trimming cut 3 bases from V and 7 bases from J; bases unmatched to any gene: 14. CDR3 sequence: CASSWTISGSHGNIQYF. As DNA, the CDR3 is TGTGCCAGCAGCTGGACTATTAGCGGGAGTCACGGGAACATTCAGTACTTC.

The table lists this clone with a count of one. This chain links TRBV3-1 (or the pseudogene TRBV3-2) with TRBJ2-7; D possibly corresponds to TRBD2 (6 bases). The CDR3 consists of 15 residues. Germline loops: CDR1 LGHDT, CDR2 YNNKEL (reference sequence). Trimming took off 5 bases at V and 6 bases at J, with 20 bases between the two ends. The CDR3: CASSSRGVTSREQYF. As DNA, the CDR3 is TGTGCCAGCAGCTCGCGGGGCGTGACATCCCGCGAGCAGTACTTC.